This T cell receptor beta chain is from a study of shared clonotypes between healthy human individuals. Whole-study findings and limits: Naive CD4 clonotypes were shared across a handful of donors at about 5%.

The authors distributed each subset's genomic DNA evenly over several immunoSEQ plates. Authors' data handling: Sequence data from immunoSEQ were junction-only and lacked quality scores; consequently, filtering differed. Clones were read by immunoSEQ multiplex PCR, and TCRdb kept only the in-frame ones, dropping some. For V, J and clone size, that table is used; D and trimming come from the DNA. Found here are a few million clones, just under 95% of them singletons; the top ten hold 0.37%. Between the trimmed V and J ends, which lost 4 bases and 4 bases, there was a span of 10 bases. The CDR3 has 14 residues. This clone appeared a single time. The antigen is not known.

Sequenced sample: naive CD4+ T cells from PBMCs. Subset described: CD45RA+ positively selected. The clonotype originates from a man between 18 and 35 years old in good health. Some clones in this sample may be carry-over from other donors' samples. The rearrangement links TRBV23-1 to TRBJ2-2; no definite D call. TRBV23-1 is designated an ORF whose function remains uncertain. The CDR3 loop is CASSPGRSTGELFF. CDR3 DNA sequence: TGCGCCAGCAGTCCAGGAAGGAGCACCGGGGAGCTGTTTTTT.